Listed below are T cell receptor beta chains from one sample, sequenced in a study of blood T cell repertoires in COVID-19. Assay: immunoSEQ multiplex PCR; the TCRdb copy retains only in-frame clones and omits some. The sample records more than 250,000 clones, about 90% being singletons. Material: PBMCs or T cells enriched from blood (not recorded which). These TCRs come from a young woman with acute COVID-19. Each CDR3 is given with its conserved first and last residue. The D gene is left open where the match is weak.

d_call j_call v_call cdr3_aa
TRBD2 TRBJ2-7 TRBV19 CASSIRLAGADGAYEQYF
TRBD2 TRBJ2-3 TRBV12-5 CASGLVHLAVLHTDTQYF
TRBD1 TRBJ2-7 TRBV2 CASSEALGDRGEGEQYF
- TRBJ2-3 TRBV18 CASSPLGGESPGTDTQYF
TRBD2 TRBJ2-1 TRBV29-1 CSVEARGLTSGSFGEQFF
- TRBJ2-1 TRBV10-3 CAISESQAEQFF
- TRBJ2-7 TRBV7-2 CASSLNSLYEQYF
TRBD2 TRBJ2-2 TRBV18 CASSPKPRGSGSTGELFF
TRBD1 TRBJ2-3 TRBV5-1 CASSQYRLWGAGGLTDTQYF
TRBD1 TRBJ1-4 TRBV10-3 CAISESNAGGEEKLFF
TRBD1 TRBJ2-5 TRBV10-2 CASRLGQGAQTQYF
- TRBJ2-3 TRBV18 CASSPQRESTDTQYF
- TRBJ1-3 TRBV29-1 CSVEDSSRNTIYF
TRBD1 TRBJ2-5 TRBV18 CASSRPGQRETQYF
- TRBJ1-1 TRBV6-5 CASSPVAGANTEAFF
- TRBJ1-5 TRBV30 CAWSEAGNQPQHF
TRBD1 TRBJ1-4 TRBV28 CASSAGTGNEKLFF
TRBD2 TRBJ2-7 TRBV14 CASSLSGSIEQYF
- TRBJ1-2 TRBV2 CASSEPQTGSYGYTF
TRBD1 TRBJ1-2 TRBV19 CASTRDSFYGYTF
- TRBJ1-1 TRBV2 CASSELQGTEAFF
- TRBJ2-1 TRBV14 CASSHLSGGSYNEQFF
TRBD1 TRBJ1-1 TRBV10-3 CAISEGDRGHRGTEAFF
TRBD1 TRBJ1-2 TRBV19 CASSITTGDYGYTF
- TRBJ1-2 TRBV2 CASSSTANYGYTF
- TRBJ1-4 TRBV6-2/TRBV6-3 CASSYSSQDHNEKLFF
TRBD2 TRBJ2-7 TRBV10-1 CASSETSGRIEQYF
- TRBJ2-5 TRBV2 CASSGTTGGIQETQYF
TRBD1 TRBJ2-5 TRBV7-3 CASSLGTGYMEETQYF